The 25 T cell receptor beta chains presented below share a single source sample, sequenced in a study of blood T cell repertoires in COVID-19. Data came from immunoSEQ multiplex PCR; TCRdb stores just in-frame clones and leaves some out. The repertoire includes about 230,000 clones, less than 90% of them detected once, and about 2.5% sits in the top ten. Material for sequencing was peripheral blood. Every receptor here comes from a woman between 70 and 85 years old with active or convalescent COVID-19.

This chain uses TRBV5-1 with TRBJ2-2; TRBD2 matches at 12 bases. J gave up 4 bases and V 4 bases, and 8 bases lay outside the gene matches. CDR3 length: 17 residues. Germline V gene data show CDR1 as SGHRS and CDR2 as YFSETQ. The CDR3, as DNA: TGCGCCAGCAGCCCGACCGGGACTAGCGGGTCCACCGGGGAGCTGTTTTTT. This codes for CASSPTGTSGSTGELFF.

V and J are TRBV3-1 (or the pseudogene TRBV3-2) and TRBJ2-2; D is undetermined. V dropped 0 bases and J dropped 4 bases, with 6 bases sitting between them. The CDR3 is made up of 14 amino acids. Germline V CDR1 and CDR2: LGHDT, YNNKEL (reference sequence). This chain's CDR3 is CASSQEWSTGELFF. In DNA, the CDR3 is TGTGCCAGCAGCCAAGAATGGAGCACCGGGGAGCTGTTTTTT.

This clone appeared a few times. The CDR3 DNA reads as TGTGCCAGCAGTGACCGGGACAGGGTCCTCGAGCAGTACTTC. Translated, it gives CASSDRDRVLEQYF. This chain uses TRBV6-1 with TRBJ2-7, with 9 bases aligning to TRBD1. Germline assignment: CDR1 MNHNS and CDR2 SASEGT. The CDR3 spans 14 residues. J was trimmed by 6 bases and V by 3 bases; bases with no gene match: 6.

About this clone: One junction end does not reproduce the germline sequence, and a read error may be involved. This CDR3 is CASSSHLDQIHF. In nucleotides, the CDR3 is TGTGCCAGCAGCTCTCACCTAGACCAAATTCACTTC. V and J are TRBV5-4 and TRBJ2-7; D is unclear. From germline, CDR1 is SGHNT and CDR2 YYREEE (reference sequence). The CDR3 sequence is 12 residues long.

The chain has TRBV6-5 and TRBJ2-7; TRBD1 matches 12 bases. The CDR3 length is 14 residues. The germline V gene encodes CDR1 MNHEY and CDR2 SVGAGI. J lost 13 bases, V lost 6 bases, and 13 bases had no gene match. The CDR3 DNA follows: TGTGCCAGCAGCCTTTTGGGGGACAGGGGGCGATCATACTTC. Residues: CASSLLGDRGRSYF.

The chain recombines TRBV2 with TRBJ2-1, with TRBD2 identical over 10 bases. From germline, CDR1 is SNHLY and CDR2 FYNNEI. The CDR3 sequence is 15 residues long. J lost 8 bases, V lost 6 bases, and 10 bases had no gene match. Here the CDR3 reads CASSLTSGPGDEQFF. The CDR3 nucleotides are TGTGCCAGCAGCCTGACTAGCGGGCCCGGAGATGAGCAGTTCTTC.

The gene calls are TRBV27 and TRBJ1-5; D ambiguous. Trimming stripped 3 bases from V and 7 bases from J, with 13 bases between. The germline V gene has CDR1 MNHEY and CDR2 SMNVEV (reference sequence). The CDR3 extends over 14 amino acids. The CDR3 region is CASSFRPTGQPQHF. The CDR3, as DNA: TGTGCCAGCAGTTTTCGACCGACGGGGCAGCCCCAGCATTTT.

CDR3 coding DNA: TGTGCCTGGAGTCAGGGGGCGTTAGCTCAGCCCCAGCATTTT. This codes for CAWSQGALAQPQHF. The rearrangement joins TRBV30 to TRBJ1-5; 8 bases line up with TRBD1. Trimming took 2 bases from V and 6 from J; bases not matched to a gene: 6. CDR3 length: 14 residues. The germline V gene encodes CDR1 GTSNPN and CDR2 SVGIG (reference sequence).

This clone was observed a handful of times. This chain joins TRBV5-1 and TRBJ2-1; no definite D call. V lost 3 bases and J 6 bases, leaving 13 bases between the germline ends. CDR1 SGHRS and CDR2 YFSETQ come from the germline V gene. CDR3 size: 14 residues. DNA of the CDR3: TGCGCCAGCAGCTACTTACCCCCCCCCAATGAGCAGTTCTTC. Protein: CASSYLPPPNEQFF.

The CDR3 nucleotides are TGTGCCAGCAGTGAATTTTCCGCGGGGGGGGGTTTAGGTGAGCAGTACTTC. The encoded protein is CASSEFSAGGGLGEQYF. The chain is built from TRBV25-1 and TRBJ2-7; 9 nucleotides match TRBD2. This CDR3 has 17 amino acids. Germline loops: CDR1 MGHDK, CDR2 SYGVNS. After removal of 1 base from V and 7 bases from J, the junction contained 14 bases not matched to a gene.

This chain connects TRBV7-6 to TRBJ1-1; 8 bases match TRBD1. This CDR3 is 14 amino acids long. Germline V gene sequence: CDR1 SGHVS, CDR2 FNYEAQ. Trimming cost V 5 bases and J 6 bases; bases outside gene matches: 8. The CDR3 coding sequence is TGTGCCAGCAGCCCCTGGGGACAGGCTCCTGAAGCTTTCTTT. Translating gives CASSPWGQAPEAFF.

Note on this clone: Other DNA sequences in this specimen translate into the identical CDR3. The chain recombines TRBV27 with TRBJ2-7; 10 bases align to TRBD1. After removal of 4 bases from V and 3 bases from J, the junction contained 3 bases not matched to a gene. In germline, CDR1 is MNHEY, CDR2 SMNVEV (reference sequence). The CDR3 has 14 amino acids. This CDR3 is CASSYRTGGYEQYF. CDR3 DNA: TGTGCCAGCAGTTATAGGACAGGGGGCTACGAGCAGTACTTC.

The V and J genes are TRBV28 and TRBJ2-7, with 9 bases matching TRBD2. The V segment lost 5 bases and the J segment 5 bases; nucleotides outside the gene matches: 10. CDR3 size: 15 residues. The germline gives CDR1 MDHEN, CDR2 SYDVKM. CDR3 DNA sequence: TGTGCCAGCAGTACCACCGGGACTAGCATCCACGAGCAGTACTTC. Residues: CASSTTGTSIHEQYF.

This clone came up a few times. The chain combines TRBV6-6 with TRBJ2-1; D possibly corresponds to TRBD2 (6 bases). CDR1 is MNHNY and CDR2 is SVGAGI in the germline V gene (reference sequence). This CDR3 has 13 residues. Trimming removed 6 bases at V and 6 bases at J, with 12 bases between. This CDR3 is CASRRGIGNEQFF. DNA for the CDR3: TGTGCCAGCAGGCGCGGGATCGGCAATGAGCAGTTCTTC.

This sequence joins TRBV19 and TRBJ2-1; 10 nucleotides match TRBD1. Germline assignment: CDR1 LNHDA and CDR2 SQIVND (reference sequence). V trimming: 6 bases; J trimming: 7 bases; junction bases outside the gene matches: 6. This CDR3 contains 14 residues. The CDR3 spells CASSRQGAPNEQFF. For the CDR3, the DNA is TGTGCCAGTAGCCGACAGGGGGCGCCGAATGAGCAGTTCTTC.

The rearrangement links TRBV4-1 to TRBJ2-4; possible D gene TRBD2, 6 bases. Germline CDR1 reads MGHRA; CDR2 reads YSYEKL. This CDR3 region has 14 residues. V lost 3 bases to trimming and J lost 6 bases, with 12 bases between them. The CDR3 here is CASSQPGRRNIQYF. The CDR3 coding sequence is TGCGCCAGCAGCCAGCCCGGGAGACGAAACATTCAGTACTTC.

This chain connects TRBV7-2 to TRBJ2-7; no firm D call. The germline V gene encodes CDR1 SGHTA and CDR2 FQGNSA. Trimming stripped 1 base from V and 1 base from J, with 11 bases between. This CDR3 contains 15 residues. CDR3 protein: CASSLVVHSSYEQYF. CDR3 in DNA: TGTGCCAGCAGCTTAGTGGTTCACTCTTCCTACGAGCAGTACTTC.

The chain couples TRBV2 to TRBJ1-3; 10 nucleotides agree with TRBD1. V was clipped by 6 bases and J by 2 bases; unmatched bases: 1. The CDR3 runs 14 residues. Germline assignment: CDR1 SNHLY and CDR2 FYNNEI. The CDR3 loop is CASRGTGAGNTIYF. CDR3 coding DNA: TGTGCCAGCAGGGGGACAGGGGCTGGAAACACCATATATTTT.

The chain joins TRBV9 to TRBJ1-1, with 8 bases aligning to TRBD1. The CDR3 sequence is 15 residues long. Per the germline V gene, CDR1 is SGDLS and CDR2 is YYNGEE. Trimming took 4 bases from V and 3 from J; bases not matched to a gene: 8. CDR3 region: CASSPQGGLYTEAFF. The CDR3 DNA sequence: TGTGCCAGCAGCCCACAGGGGGGGCTTTACACTGAAGCTTTCTTT.

The J gene is TRBJ1-5, the V gene TRBV2, with TRBD1 matching 7 bases. Trimming took 4 bases from V and 7 from J; bases not matched to a gene: 7. Germline V gene sequence: CDR1 SNHLY, CDR2 FYNNEI. This CDR3 has 14 residues. The CDR3 DNA reads TGTGCCAGCAGTGGCGGACAGGCCTCACAGCCCCAGCATTTT. Protein: CASSGGQASQPQHF.

The V gene is TRBV5-1, the J gene TRBJ1-2, with TRBD1 matching over 7 bases. V gave up 3 bases and J gave up 4 bases; unmatched junction bases: 6. The CDR3 runs 14 residues. Looked up from germline, CDR1 is SGHRS and CDR2 is YFSETQ. The CDR3 here is CASSSGQQSYGYTF. CDR3 DNA: TGCGCCAGCAGCTCGGGACAGCAAAGCTATGGCTACACCTTC. Looking up the rest from reference TRBV5-1 and TRBJ1-2 gives the full variable domain: KAGVTQTPRYLIKTRGQQVTLSCSPISGHRSVSWYQQTPGQGLQFLFEYFSETQRNKGNFPGRFSGRQFSNSRSEMNVSTLELGDSALYLCASSSGQQSYGYTFGSGTRLTVV.

The chain couples TRBV28 to TRBJ1-5; D gene unclear. The CDR3 consists of 15 residues. Germline V gene data show CDR1 as MDHEN and CDR2 as SYDVKM. V lost 6 bases and J 7 bases, leaving 19 bases between the germline ends. This CDR3 reads CASSPRSSGGQPQHF. The CDR3 coding sequence is TGTGCCAGCAGCCCCAGGTCATCCGGAGGGCAGCCCCAGCATTTT.

The chain recombines TRBV5-4 with TRBJ2-4, with TRBD1 matching 9 bases. V dropped 5 bases and J dropped 2; count of bases not matched to a gene: 8. The CDR3 has 16 amino acids. CDR1 and CDR2 (germline): SGHNT, YYREEE (reference sequence). The CDR3 DNA is TGTGCCAGCAGTCGTACAGGGGGCGTCACCAAAAACATTCAGTACTTC. Translation: CASSRTGGVTKNIQYF.

There are a few counts of this clone. The chain uses TRBV19 and TRBJ1-6; 8 nucleotides align to TRBD1. V shed 1 base and J 7 bases; nucleotides not matched to a gene: 0. The CDR3 contains 14 residues. CDR1 LNHDA and CDR2 SQIVND come from the germline V gene (reference sequence). CDR3: CASSIGDRNSPLHF. CDR3 DNA: TGTGCCAGTAGTATAGGGGACAGGAATTCACCCCTCCACTTT. The full variable domain, rest sourced from reference TRBV19 and TRBJ1-6, is DGGITQSPKYLFRKEGQNVTLSCEQNLNHDAMYWYRQDPGQGLRLIYYSQIVNDFQKGDIAEGYSVSREKKESFPLTVTSAQKNPTAFYLCASSIGDRNSPLHFGNGTRLTVT.

This chain links TRBV3-1 (or the pseudogene TRBV3-2) with TRBJ1-3, with D unclear. CDR3 length equals 15 residues. V was cut by 5 bases and J by 4 bases, with 15 bases left in between. The germline V gene has CDR1 LGHDT and CDR2 YNNKEL (reference sequence). The CDR3, as DNA: TGTGCCAGCAGCACCGAGTGGGGAGCCGGAAACACCATATATTTT. Its protein product is CASSTEWGAGNTIYF.